One TCR beta chain is described in this entry. The antigen is unknown. These data originate in a study of blood T cells in healthy people across ages. Points from the study as a whole: Naive and antigen-experienced cells were not separated, limiting conclusive comparison. CMV status of donors was unknown, possibly confounding expanded clonotype changes.

Using a J-beta primer mix together with a sample-barcoded 5' primer, a second PCR was run for roughly 6 to 11 cycles. TCRdb ran MiXCR on the 5' RACE reads and lists one entry per CDR3 protein. The sample lists around 1.5 million distinct CDR3 sequences, around two fifths seen once, with 7.9% in the top ten. This CDR3 contains 16 residues. CDR1 is SQVTM, CDR2 ANQGSEA, per germline. V was clipped by 3 bases and J by 1 base, with 17 bases between them. This TCR derives from a woman younger than 30 in good health. The sample comprised blood. This rearrangement joins TRBV29-1 to TRBJ2-3, with D perhaps TRBD2 (7 bases). The CDR3 is CSVEKGGAVRTDTQYF. For the CDR3, the DNA is TGCAGCGTTGAGAAGGGGGGGGCGGTGCGCACAGATACGCAGTATTTT.